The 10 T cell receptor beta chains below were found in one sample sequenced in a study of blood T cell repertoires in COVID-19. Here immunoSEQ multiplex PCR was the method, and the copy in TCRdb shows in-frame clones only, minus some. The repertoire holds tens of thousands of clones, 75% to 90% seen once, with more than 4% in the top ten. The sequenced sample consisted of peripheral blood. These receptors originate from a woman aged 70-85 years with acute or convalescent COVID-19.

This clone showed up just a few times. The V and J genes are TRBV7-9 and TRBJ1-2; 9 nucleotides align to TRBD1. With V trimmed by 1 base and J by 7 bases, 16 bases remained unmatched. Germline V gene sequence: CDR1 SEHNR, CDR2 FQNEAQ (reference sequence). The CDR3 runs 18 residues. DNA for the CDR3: TGTGCCAGCAGCTTAGATTGGCGTAAGGGACAGGGCGTCGGTGGCTACACCTTC. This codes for CASSLDWRKGQGVGGYTF.

DNA of the CDR3: TGTGCCAGCTCACCCGGCTCCTACGAGCAGTACTTC. This translates into CASSPGSYEQYF. The V gene is TRBV18, the J gene TRBJ2-7, with unresolved D. CDR1 and CDR2 (germline): KGHSH, LQKENI. Trimming left V 3 bases short and J 0 bases short, with 3 bases between. The CDR3 is 12 amino acids.

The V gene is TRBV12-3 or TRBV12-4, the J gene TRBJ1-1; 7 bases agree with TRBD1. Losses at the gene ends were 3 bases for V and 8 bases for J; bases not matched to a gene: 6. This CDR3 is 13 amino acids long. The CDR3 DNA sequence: TGTGCCAGCAGTTTCCCAGACAGGGTGGAAGCTTTCTTT. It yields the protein CASSFPDRVEAFF.

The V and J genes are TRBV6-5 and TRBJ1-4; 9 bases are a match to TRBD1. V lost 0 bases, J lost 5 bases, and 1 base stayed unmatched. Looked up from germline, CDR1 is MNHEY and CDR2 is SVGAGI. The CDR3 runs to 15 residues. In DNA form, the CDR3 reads TGTGCCAGCAGTTACTCCGGGACAGGGAATGAAAAACTGTTTTTT. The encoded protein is CASSYSGTGNEKLFF.

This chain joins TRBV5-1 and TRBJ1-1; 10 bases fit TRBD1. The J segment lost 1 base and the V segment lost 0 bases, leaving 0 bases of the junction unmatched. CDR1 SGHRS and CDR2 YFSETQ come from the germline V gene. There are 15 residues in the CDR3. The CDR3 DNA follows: TGCGCCAGCAGCTTGGGGGACAGGGGGAACACTGAAGCTTTCTTT. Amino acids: CASSLGDRGNTEAFF.

CDR3 DNA sequence: TGCGCCAGCAGCCATGGGACAGGACAATATGGCTACACCTTC. Translated: CASSHGTGQYGYTF. This chain links TRBV5-1 with TRBJ1-2; 8 positions match TRBD1. CDR3 size: 14 residues. The junction had 7 bases not matched to a gene; V was cut back by 4 bases and J by 5 bases. Germline CDR1 is SGHRS and CDR2 is YFSETQ. The full variable domain, rest sourced from reference TRBV5-1 and TRBJ1-2, is KAGVTQTPRYLIKTRGQQVTLSCSPISGHRSVSWYQQTPGQGLQFLFEYFSETQRNKGNFPGRFSGRQFSNSRSEMNVSTLELGDSALYLCASSHGTGQYGYTFGSGTRLTVV.

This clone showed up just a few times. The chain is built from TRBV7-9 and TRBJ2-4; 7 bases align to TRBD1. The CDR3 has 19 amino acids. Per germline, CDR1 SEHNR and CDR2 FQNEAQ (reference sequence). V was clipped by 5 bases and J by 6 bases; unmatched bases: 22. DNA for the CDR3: TGTGCCAGCAGCCTGGGGGAGTGGGACAGCACTCGAGGAAGAAACATTCAGTACTTC. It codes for CASSLGEWDSTRGRNIQYF.

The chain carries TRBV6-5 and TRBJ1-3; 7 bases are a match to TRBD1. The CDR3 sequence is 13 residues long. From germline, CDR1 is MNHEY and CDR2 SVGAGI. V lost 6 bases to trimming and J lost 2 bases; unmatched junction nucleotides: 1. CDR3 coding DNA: TGTGCCAGCAGGACAGGGACTGGAAACACCATATATTTT. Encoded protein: CASRTGTGNTIYF.

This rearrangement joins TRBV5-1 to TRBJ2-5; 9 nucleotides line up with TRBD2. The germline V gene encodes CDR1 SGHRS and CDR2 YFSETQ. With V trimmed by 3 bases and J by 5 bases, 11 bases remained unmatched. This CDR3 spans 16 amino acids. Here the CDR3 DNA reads TGCGCCAGCAGCTCCGGGGTCGCGGGGGGGCTGGAGACCCAGTACTTC. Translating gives CASSSGVAGGLETQYF.

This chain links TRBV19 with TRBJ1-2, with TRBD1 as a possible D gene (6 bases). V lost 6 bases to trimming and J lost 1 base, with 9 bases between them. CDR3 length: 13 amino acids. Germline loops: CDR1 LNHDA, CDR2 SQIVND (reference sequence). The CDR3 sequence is CASSDRFNYGYTF. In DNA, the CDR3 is TGTGCCAGTAGCGACAGGTTTAACTATGGCTACACCTTC.